The 20 T cell receptor beta chains listed next were all sequenced from one sample in a study of blood T cell repertoires in COVID-19. TCRdb's table, derived via immunoSEQ multiplex PCR, lists solely in-frame clones and lacks some. The table shows about 160,000 clones, with approximately 95% occurring only once. The material sequenced was peripheral blood. These receptor sequences come from a woman in her fifties or sixties with COVID-19, enrolled during active disease.

The rearrangement uses TRBV5-6 and TRBJ1-3; D gene uncertain. This CDR3 is 14 amino acids long. V lost 0 bases and J lost 0, with 4 bases in between. Germline assignment: CDR1 SGHDT and CDR2 YYEEEE. The CDR3 region is CASSLAISGNTIYF. CDR3 sequence (DNA): TGTGCCAGCAGCTTGGCCATCTCTGGAAACACCATATATTTT.

The J gene is TRBJ2-2, the V gene TRBV18; D possibly corresponds to TRBD1 (5 bases). There are 16 residues in the CDR3. CDR1 and CDR2 (germline): KGHSH, LQKENI. The V and J ends lost 2 bases and 0 bases respectively, with 10 bases between them. CDR3 in DNA: TGTGCCAGCTCACCAATAGGGGCCGCGAACACCGGGGAGCTGTTTTTT. Its translation is CASSPIGAANTGELFF. The full variable domain, its missing parts supplied by reference TRBV18 and TRBJ2-2, is NAGVMQNPRHLVRRRGQEARLRCSPMKGHSHVYWYRQLPEEGLKFMVYLQKENIIDESGMPKERFSAEFPKEGPSILRIQQVVRGDSAAYFCASSPIGAANTGELFFGEGSRLTVL.

This chain links TRBV3-1 (or the pseudogene TRBV3-2) with TRBJ1-5; 7 positions agree with TRBD1. V shed 4 bases, J shed 7 bases, and the junction held 7 bases outside the gene matches. Per germline, CDR1 LGHDT and CDR2 YNNKEL (reference sequence). This CDR3 spans 14 amino acids. CDR3 bases: TGTGCCAGCAGCCGGAGGGGGCATGGACAGCCCCAGCATTTT. This sequence encodes CASSRRGHGQPQHF.

This sequence joins TRBV7-3 and TRBJ1-6, with unresolved D. CDR3 length: 14 amino acids. Trimming took off 5 bases at V and 4 bases at J, with 9 bases between the two ends. CDR1 SGHTA and CDR2 FQGTGA come from the germline V gene. CDR3 sequence: CASSEGGYNSPLHF. The CDR3 region has the DNA TGTGCCAGCAGCGAAGGAGGGTATAATTCACCCCTCCACTTT.

The rearrangement uses TRBV24-1 and TRBJ2-3, with 7 nucleotides matching TRBD1. The junction had 7 bases not matched to a gene; V was cut back by 4 bases and J by 7 bases. Germline assignment: CDR1 KGHDR and CDR2 SFDVKD. This CDR3 is 14 amino acids long. In DNA form, the CDR3 reads TGTGCCACCAGTGACCATGACAGGGCAAATACGCAGTATTTT. As protein: CATSDHDRANTQYF.

This clone was observed a handful of times. This rearrangement joins TRBV7-9 to TRBJ1-3; D is perhaps TRBD1 (5 bases). The germline V gene has CDR1 SEHNR and CDR2 FQNEAQ (reference sequence). The CDR3 runs to 16 residues. V lost 5 bases and J lost 0, with 14 bases in between. The DNA of the CDR3 is TGTGCCAGCAGCCCCACGGGGGTACCCTCTGGAAACACCATATATTTT. Its translation is CASSPTGVPSGNTIYF.

Here the CDR3 DNA reads TGTGCCAGCTCACCACAACAGGGGGCGCCTGGGGCCAACGTCCTGACTTTC. It specifies CASSPQQGAPGANVLTF. V usage is TRBV18 and J usage is TRBJ2-6, with 9 positions matching TRBD1. With V trimmed by 1 base and J by 2 bases, 3 bases remained unmatched. CDR3 size: 17 residues. Germline V gene sequence: CDR1 KGHSH, CDR2 LQKENI.

The CDR3 here is CASSLALAGHTEAFF. The CDR3 DNA follows: TGTGCCAGCAGCTTAGCCCTAGCTGGACACACTGAAGCTTTCTTT. The chain uses TRBV11-2 and TRBJ1-1; no definite D call. Trimming pared 1 base from V and 3 bases from J, leaving 12 bases between. Germline CDR1 SGHAT, CDR2 FQNNGV. The CDR3 spans 15 residues.

CDR3 sequence reads: CASSFPLRDWDPSPLHF. In DNA form, the CDR3 reads TGTGCCAGTAGTTTCCCGTTAAGGGACTGGGATCCGTCACCCCTCCACTTT. The chain has TRBV19 and TRBJ1-6; possibly TRBD1 for D (5 bases). The CDR3 is 17 amino acids. Per the germline V gene, CDR1 is LNHDA and CDR2 is SQIVND (reference sequence). Trimming took off 5 bases at V and 10 bases at J, with 24 bases between the two ends. Looking up the rest from reference TRBV19 and TRBJ1-6 gives the full variable domain: DGGITQSPKYLFRKEGQNVTLSCEQNLNHDAMYWYRQDPGQGLRLIYYSQIVNDFQKGDIAEGYSVSREKKESFPLTVTSAQKNPTAFYLCASSFPLRDWDPSPLHFGNGTRLTVT.

V is TRBV18 and J is TRBJ1-1; perhaps TRBD1 as D (5 bases). The CDR3 spans 14 residues. V was clipped by 0 bases and J by 6 bases, with 11 bases between them. The germline gives CDR1 KGHSH, CDR2 LQKENI. Here the CDR3 reads CASSPPVRASEAFF. The CDR3 DNA reads TGTGCCAGCTCACCACCGGTCAGGGCGTCTGAAGCTTTCTTT.

This CDR3 is CASSSQEANYGYTF. The CDR3 region has the DNA TGTGCCAGCAGCTCACAGGAAGCTAACTATGGCTACACCTTC. The genes are TRBV9 and TRBJ1-2, with a weak D call TRBD1 (5 bases). This CDR3 has 14 residues. Trimming removed 4 bases from V and 0 bases from J, with 10 bases in between. Germline CDR1 and CDR2: SGDLS and YYNGEE.

The V call is TRBV3-1 (or the pseudogene TRBV3-2), the J call TRBJ2-4, with 10 bases that match TRBD2. Germline V gives CDR1 LGHDT, CDR2 YNNKEL (reference sequence). Germline trimming cut 6 bases from V and 0 bases from J; bases unmatched to any gene: 8. This CDR3 comprises 17 residues. The DNA of the CDR3 is TGTGCCAGCAGGGGTAGCGGGGGGCCATTAGCCAAAAACATTCAGTACTTC. Protein: CASRGSGGPLAKNIQYF.

The genes are TRBV9 and TRBJ2-3, with TRBD2 as a possible D gene (6 bases). The CDR3 covers 16 residues. Germline loops: CDR1 SGDLS, CDR2 YYNGEE. Trimming pared 3 bases from V and 2 bases from J, leaving 16 bases between. This chain's CDR3 is CASSALFREPTDTQYF. The CDR3 bases are TGTGCCAGCAGCGCTTTGTTCCGGGAGCCCACAGATACGCAGTATTTT.

This chain connects TRBV3-1 (or the pseudogene TRBV3-2) to TRBJ2-1; D perhaps matches TRBD1 (5 bases). This CDR3 spans 14 amino acids. Trimming shortened V by 1 base and J by 7 bases, and 11 bases separated the two germline ends. The germline V gene encodes CDR1 LGHDT and CDR2 YNNKEL (reference sequence). CDR3 bases: TGTGCCAGCAGCCAAGGGCAGGGAAGGAATGAGCAGTTCTTC. Amino acids: CASSQGQGRNEQFF.

The V and J genes are TRBV9 and TRBJ1-1; 10 bases are a match to TRBD1. The CDR3 runs to 16 residues. CDR1 SGDLS and CDR2 YYNGEE come from the germline V gene. J was trimmed by 1 base and V by 0 bases; bases with no gene match: 3. CDR3 loop: CASSVDGDRGNTEAFF. For the CDR3, the DNA is TGTGCCAGCAGCGTAGACGGGGACAGGGGGAACACTGAAGCTTTCTTT. Drawing the rest from reference TRBV9 and TRBJ1-1, the complete variable domain is DSGVTQTPKHLITATGQRVTLRCSPRSGDLSVYWYQQSLDQGLQFLIQYYNGEERAKGNILERFSAQQFPDLHSELNLSSLELGDSALYFCASSVDGDRGNTEAFFGQGTRLTVV.

The chain couples TRBV6-5 to TRBJ1-1; 7 bases are a match to TRBD1. In germline, CDR1 is MNHEY, CDR2 SVGAGI. Germline trimming cut 5 bases from V and 4 bases from J; bases unmatched to any gene: 10. This CDR3 is 15 amino acids long. CDR3 loop: CASSKRQGVITEAFF. CDR3 nucleotide sequence: TGTGCCAGCAGTAAGCGACAGGGTGTAATCACTGAAGCTTTCTTT.

This chain uses TRBV6-1 with TRBJ2-1; perhaps TRBD1 as D (6 bases). V lost 2 bases to trimming and J lost 7 bases, with 15 bases between them. CDR1 is MNHNS, CDR2 SASEGT, per germline. This CDR3 is built from 15 residues. In DNA, the CDR3 is TGTGCCAGCAGTGAACTAGACACAGGGAATAATGAGCAGTTCTTC. Translation gives CASSELDTGNNEQFF.

CDR3 region: CASQGQGIGADTQYF. Written as DNA, the CDR3 is TGCGCCAGCCAGGGACAGGGAATCGGTGCAGATACGCAGTATTTT. This rearrangement joins TRBV5-1 to TRBJ2-3; 9 nucleotides line up with TRBD1. There are 15 residues in the CDR3. Trimming cost V 7 bases and J 4 bases; bases outside gene matches: 10. Germline loops: CDR1 SGHRS, CDR2 YFSETQ.

V gene TRBV11-2 combines with J gene TRBJ1-5; D might be TRBD1 (5 bases). The CDR3 extends over 13 amino acids. CDR1 is SGHAT, CDR2 FQNNGV, per germline. Trimming cost V 1 base and J 9 bases, with 10 bases left between them. The CDR3 DNA is TGTGCCAGCAGCTTAGGGGTCCAGGGGCCCCAGCATTTT. It is translated as CASSLGVQGPQHF.

The V and J genes are TRBV13 and TRBJ2-1; 8 nucleotides match TRBD2. V lost 4 bases to trimming and J lost 2 bases; unmatched junction nucleotides: 10. Germline-derived CDR1 and CDR2 are PRHDT and FYEKMQ (reference sequence). This CDR3 comprises 17 residues. CDR3 sequence: CASSWPATSGTYNEQFF. The CDR3 nucleotides read TGTGCCAGCAGCTGGCCTGCCACTAGCGGAACCTACAATGAGCAGTTCTTC.